These 5 T cell receptor beta chains originate from one sample sequenced in a study of T cell responses to AZD1222 COVID-19 vaccine. TCRdb's copy holds only in-frame clones and misses some; the assay was immunoSEQ multiplex PCR. The table lists roughly 150,000 clones, about 90% of them singletons, with about 5.9% in the top ten. Sequences were derived from peripheral blood, sampled 28 days after the second AZD1222 dose. Source of these receptors: an adult who received the AZD1222 COVID-19 vaccine.

V and J are TRBV7-9 and TRBJ2-7; D not resolved. Germline loops: CDR1 SEHNR, CDR2 FQNEAQ (reference sequence). Trimming took 1 base from V and 5 from J, leaving 9 bases between them. The CDR3 has 13 amino acids. CDR3 protein: CASSLGSEHEQYF. CDR3 bases: TGTGCCAGCAGCTTAGGAAGCGAGCACGAGCAGTACTTC.

The chain joins TRBV5-1 to TRBJ1-1; TRBD1 matches at 8 bases. J gave up 3 bases and V 2 bases, and 3 bases lay outside the gene matches. Germline CDR1 is SGHRS and CDR2 is YFSETQ. The CDR3 is 14 residues long. In DNA, the CDR3 is TGCGCCAGCAGCTTTTACAGGGGGGACACTGAAGCTTTCTTT. This sequence encodes CASSFYRGDTEAFF.

The rearrangement uses TRBV6-5 and TRBJ1-6; maybe TRBD1 (5 bases). This CDR3 is built from 14 residues. From germline, CDR1 is MNHEY and CDR2 SVGAGI. V shed 6 bases and J shed 5 bases, with 11 bases lying between them. The CDR3 bases are TGTGCCAGCAGGCCGCAGACAGATAATTCACCCCTCCACTTT. Translating it yields CASRPQTDNSPLHF.

V usage is TRBV6-5 and J usage is TRBJ1-5; TRBD1 might be the D (5 bases). The CDR3 consists of 14 residues. Germline V gene data show CDR1 as MNHEY and CDR2 as SVGAGI. Deletions cut 10 bases from V and 3 bases from J, with 16 bases between. The CDR3 DNA reads TGTGCCACATACGGCAGGGCGGACAATCAGCCCCAGCATTTT. Protein sequence: CATYGRADNQPQHF.

This clone was picked up one time. This chain connects TRBV6-1 to TRBJ2-3; D call uncertain. Germline values: CDR1 MNHNS, CDR2 SASEGT. CDR3 length equals 13 residues. Trimming left V 2 bases short and J 6 bases short, with 9 bases between. CDR3 in amino acids: CASSEHHSDTQYF. The CDR3, as DNA: TGTGCCAGCAGTGAACACCATTCGGATACGCAGTATTTT.